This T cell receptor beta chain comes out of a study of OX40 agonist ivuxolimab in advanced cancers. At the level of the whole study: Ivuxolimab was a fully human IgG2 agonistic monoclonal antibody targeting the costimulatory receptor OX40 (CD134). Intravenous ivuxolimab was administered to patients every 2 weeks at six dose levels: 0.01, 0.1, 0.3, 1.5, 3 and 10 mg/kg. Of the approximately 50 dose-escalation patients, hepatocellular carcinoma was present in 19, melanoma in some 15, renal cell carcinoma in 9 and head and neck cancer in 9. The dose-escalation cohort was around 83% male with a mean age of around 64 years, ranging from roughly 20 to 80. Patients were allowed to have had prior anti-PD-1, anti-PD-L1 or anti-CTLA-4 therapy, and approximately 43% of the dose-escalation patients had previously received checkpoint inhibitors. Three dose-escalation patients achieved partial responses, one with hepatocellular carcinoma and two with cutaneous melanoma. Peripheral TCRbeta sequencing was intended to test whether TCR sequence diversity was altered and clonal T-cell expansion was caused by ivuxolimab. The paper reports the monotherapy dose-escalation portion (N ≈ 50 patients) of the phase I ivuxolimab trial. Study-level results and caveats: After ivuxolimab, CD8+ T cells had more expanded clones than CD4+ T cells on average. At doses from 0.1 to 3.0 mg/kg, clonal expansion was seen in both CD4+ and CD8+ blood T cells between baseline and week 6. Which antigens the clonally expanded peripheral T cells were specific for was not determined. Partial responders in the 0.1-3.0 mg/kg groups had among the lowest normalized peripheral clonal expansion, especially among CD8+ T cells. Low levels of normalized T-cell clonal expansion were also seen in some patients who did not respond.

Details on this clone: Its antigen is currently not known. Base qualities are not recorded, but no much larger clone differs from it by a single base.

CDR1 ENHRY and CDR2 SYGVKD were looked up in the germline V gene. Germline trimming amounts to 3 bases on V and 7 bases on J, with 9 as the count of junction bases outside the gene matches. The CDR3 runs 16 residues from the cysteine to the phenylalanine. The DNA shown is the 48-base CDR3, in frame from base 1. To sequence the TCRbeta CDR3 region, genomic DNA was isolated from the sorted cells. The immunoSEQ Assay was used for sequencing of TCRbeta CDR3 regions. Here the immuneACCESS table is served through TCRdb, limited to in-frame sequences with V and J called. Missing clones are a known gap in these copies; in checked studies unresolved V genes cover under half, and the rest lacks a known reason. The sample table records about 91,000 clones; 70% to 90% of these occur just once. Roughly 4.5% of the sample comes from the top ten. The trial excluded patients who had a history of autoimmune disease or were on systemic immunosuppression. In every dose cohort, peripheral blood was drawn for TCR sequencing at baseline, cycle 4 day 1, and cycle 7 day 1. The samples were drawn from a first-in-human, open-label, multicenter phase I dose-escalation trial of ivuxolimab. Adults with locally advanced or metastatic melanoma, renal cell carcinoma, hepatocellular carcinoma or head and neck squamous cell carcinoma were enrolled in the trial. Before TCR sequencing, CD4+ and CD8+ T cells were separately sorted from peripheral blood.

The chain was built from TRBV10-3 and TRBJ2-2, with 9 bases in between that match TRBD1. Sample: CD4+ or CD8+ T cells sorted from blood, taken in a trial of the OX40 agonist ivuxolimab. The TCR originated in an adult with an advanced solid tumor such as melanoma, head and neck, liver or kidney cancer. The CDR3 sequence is CAISDQTGGEDGELFF. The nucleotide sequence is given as TGTGCCATCAGTGACCAAACAGGGGGCGAGGACGGGGAGCTGTTTTTT.